The clone carrying this T cell receptor beta chain was detected ten times or more. Antigen: not known. These data are taken from a study of neurological immune-mediated disorders. The germline V gene has CDR1 SGHRS and CDR2 YFSETQ. V was pared by 0 bases and J by 1 base, with 17 bases between. The CDR3 spans 18 residues. Overall study findings and caveats: The multiple sclerosis repertoire cluster was not associated with any clinical or MRI feature.

MiXCR, run by TCRdb on the 5' RACE reads, gives a single entry per CDR3 protein. The sample lists tens of thousands of distinct CDR3 sequences, less than 5.5% occurring once. The sample consisted of PBMCs. This chain connects TRBV5-1 to TRBJ2-1, with D possibly TRBD2 on 6 matching bases. This receptor was identified in a woman aged 25 to 39 with multiple sclerosis. CDR3 nucleotides: TGCGCCAGCAGCTTGGGAAGGGACTTAATCGGGTCCTACAATGAGCAGTTCTTC. Translation: CASSLGRDLIGSYNEQFF.